This record covers a single T cell receptor (beta chain). Unmatched junction bases numbered 13, after V lost 4 bases and J lost 6 bases. CDR1 is SGHRS, CDR2 YFSETQ, per germline. The CDR3 extends over 16 amino acids. Using RNA template, CDR3s of TCR alpha and beta were amplified with iRepertoire arm-PCR. One entry per CDR3 protein results from TCRdb running MiXCR on the multiplex PCR reads. The sample records roughly 100,000 distinct CDR3 sequences, less than 30% being singletons. This entry comes from a study of glioma-infiltrating T cells. The sample was glioma tissue, nonneoplastic brain tissue, or PBMCs (not recorded which). The clonotype was recovered from a human donor with low-grade glioma or glioblastoma, undergoing nonglioma brain surgery, or in good health (not recorded which). The gene calls are TRBV5-1 and TRBJ2-1; 7 positions match TRBD1. CDR3 residues: CASSPNRGQGGNEQFF. The CDR3 DNA sequence: TGCGCCAGCAGCCCAAACAGGGGCCAAGGGGGCAATGAGCAGTTCTTC. Full variable domain (rest looked up from reference TRBV5-1 and TRBJ2-1): KAGVTQTPRYLIKTRGQQVTLSCSPISGHRSVSWYQQTPGQGLQFLFEYFSETQRNKGNFPGRFSGRQFSNSRSEMNVSTLELGDSALYLCASSPNRGQGGNEQFFGPGTRLTVL.